This TCR beta chain comes out of a study of beta chain features in type 1 diabetes. General study results and limits: VDJ junctions from type 1 diabetes patients carried fewer insertions and larger deletions. Naive, central memory and Treg TCRB repertoires appeared more alike in patients than in healthy donors. A moderate, significant TCRB CDR3 shortening appeared in type 1 diabetes across four CD4+ subsets.

Reverse transcription of all isolated RNA meant that expressed TCRB transcripts were sequenced. Profiling relied on immunoSEQ multiplex PCR, and the TCRdb table lists in-frame clones only, not all of them. The sample carries about 340,000 clones, approximately 15% recorded once. In its sample, this clone was seen a few times. The antigen remains unidentified. V was trimmed by 4 bases and J by 8 bases, leaving 15 bases between them. Germline CDR1 SGHNT, CDR2 YYREEE (reference sequence). The CDR3 sequence is 14 residues long. Via CD45RO/CCR7/CD25/CD127/CD95/CD27, cells of the CD4+ naive, central memory, regulatory and stem cell-like memory subsets were sorted.

Sequencing was performed on naive CD4+ T cells from blood. The chain is built from TRBV5-4 and TRBJ1-4; no clear D. The receptor's source is a woman younger than 30 with type 1 diabetes. The chain's CDR3 is CASSPAGRGEKLFF. As DNA, the CDR3 is TGTGCCAGCAGCCCCGCCGGACGCGGGGAAAAACTGTTTTTT.